The rows below give T cell receptor beta chains drawn from one sample of a study of neurological immune-mediated disorders. TCRdb processed the 5' RACE reads anew with MiXCR; each CDR3 protein has one entry. Here the sample spans fewer than 20,000 distinct CDR3 sequences, roughly 15% being singletons. Source material: CD4+ T cells from blood. These receptors were taken from a woman aged 55-69 years with HTLV-1-associated myelopathy (HAM/TSP). Both conserved end residues are trimmed from each CDR3.

v_call	j_call	cdr3_aa
TRBV20-1	TRBJ2-1	SAPGLAVRRAHEQF
TRBV20-1	TRBJ1-2	SARRAGQGSLNYGYT
TRBV30	TRBJ2-7	AAGQTNSYEQY
TRBV7-2	TRBJ1-1	ASSSANTEAF
TRBV6-1	TRBJ2-2	ASSPAGGHTGELF
TRBV20-1	TRBJ2-4	SALQGRKNIQY
TRBV4-1	TRBJ1-2	ASSHGTGAEGYT
TRBV29-1	TRBJ1-2	SVGGDGYYGYT
TRBV7-2	TRBJ2-7	ASSLGSYEQY
TRBV5-6	TRBJ2-5	ASSYASGGSETQY
TRBV20-1	TRBJ2-3	SAPRSGQGGHLQY
TRBV6-6	TRBJ1-5	VSWRRDQPQH
TRBV12-3/TRBV12-4	TRBJ2-1	ASRPNRGLNNEQF